This T cell receptor beta chain was documented in a study of monozygotic twins with inflammatory bowel disease. The length of the CDR3 is 14 residues. Germline loops: CDR1 DFQATT, CDR2 SNEGSKA (reference sequence). Broader study findings: People with IBD had fewer clonotypes in common with others than healthy twins did, especially with disease activity. Using the inverse Simpson index, IBD patients had lower TCRbeta diversity than healthy co-twins.

Worth noting for this clonotype: As yet, its antigen is unknown.

With eight separate reactions per sample, the authors made cDNA. The template switching step added UMIs that contained a 6-nucleotide sample barcode. TCRdb reworked the 5' RACE reads into one entry per CDR3 protein, no DNA. The sample shows about 440,000 distinct CDR3 sequences, and 2% to 3% sits with its ten largest clones. J is TRBJ2-1 and V is TRBV20-1; TCRdb's assignment of TRBD1 cannot be checked, as there is no DNA. The sequence was collected from a human donor with ulcerative colitis or Crohn's disease, or a healthy co-twin of an affected twin (not recorded which). Sequencing was done on a sample of blood. The chain's CDR3 is CSARRGLAYNEQFF.